The 12 T cell receptor beta chains below all came from one sample that was sequenced in a study of shared clonotypes between healthy human individuals. Method: immunoSEQ multiplex PCR; TCRdb's copy keeps in-frame clones and lacks some. The repertoire holds roughly 410,000 clones, with about 96% as singletons. Input material: memory CD8+ T cells sorted from blood. The subset was: CD45RO+ cells pooled with CCR7-negative TemRA cells. The source is a man aged 25 to 40 in good health.

V usage is TRBV11-3 and J usage is TRBJ2-1, with D unresolved. V was cut by 0 bases and J by 5 bases, with 8 bases left in between. This CDR3 region has 14 residues. In germline, CDR1 is SGHNT, CDR2 YENEEA. The CDR3 nucleotides are TGTGCCAGCAGCTTAGATCACAGTCACAATGAGCAGTTCTTC. Encoded protein: CASSLDHSHNEQFF. The whole variable domain, remainder taken from reference TRBV11-3 and TRBJ2-1, is EAGVVQSPRYKIIEKKQPVAFWCNPISGHNTLYWYLQNLGQGPELLIRYENEEAVDDSQLPKDRFSAERLKGVDSTLKIQPAELGDSAVYLCASSLDHSHNEQFFGPGTRLTVL.

This clone came up once. The genes are TRBV5-1 and TRBJ1-3; a possible D gene is TRBD1 (6 bases). Trimming shortened V by 2 bases and J by 0 bases, and 12 bases separated the two germline ends. The CDR3 is 16 residues long. CDR1 SGHRS and CDR2 YFSETQ come from the germline V gene. Here the CDR3 DNA reads TGCGCCAGCAGCTTTGCCCAGGGGTACTCTGGAAACACCATATATTTT. Translated: CASSFAQGYSGNTIYF.

This clone was observed a handful of times. J is TRBJ1-2 and V is TRBV19; TRBD1 matches at 7 bases. This CDR3 comprises 16 residues. Per germline, CDR1 LNHDA and CDR2 SQIVND (reference sequence). The junction had 10 bases not matched to a gene; V was cut back by 5 bases and J by 1 base. For the CDR3, the DNA is TGTGCCAGTAGTCCGCCGGGACAGCGGATTAACTATGGCTACACCTTC. Translating gives CASSPPGQRINYGYTF.

The CDR3 spells CASSSLAGGSTDTQYF. CDR3 nucleotides: TGTGCCAGCAGCTCTCTAGCGGGAGGTAGCACAGATACGCAGTATTTT. The rearrangement links TRBV13 to TRBJ2-3; 11 positions match TRBD2. After removal of 4 bases from V and 0 bases from J, the junction contained 3 bases not matched to a gene. CDR3 length: 16 residues. The germline V gene encodes CDR1 PRHDT and CDR2 FYEKMQ (reference sequence).

The chain links TRBV4-1 to TRBJ1-5; 7 bases are a match to TRBD1. Per germline, CDR1 MGHRA and CDR2 YSYEKL. The CDR3 is 18 residues long. V dropped 0 bases and J dropped 3; count of bases not matched to a gene: 11. Here the CDR3 reads CASSQDRSGGGYNQPQHF. The CDR3 nucleotides read TGCGCCAGCAGCCAAGATCGGTCAGGGGGGGGGTACAATCAGCCCCAGCATTTT.

The V call is TRBV6-1, the J call TRBJ2-7, with 9 bases lining up with TRBD2. Germline lookup yields CDR1 MNHNS and CDR2 SASEGT. After removal of 7 bases from V and 3 bases from J, the junction contained 4 bases not matched to a gene. CDR3 length: 13 residues. CDR3 nucleotide sequence: TGTGCCAGCACACTAGCGGGTAACTACGAGCAGTACTTC. This codes for CASTLAGNYEQYF.

The rearrangement joins TRBV20-1 to TRBJ2-7; no firm D call. CDR3 length: 11 amino acids. V lost 3 bases and J lost 6, with 9 bases in between. Germline V gene data show CDR1 as DFQATT and CDR2 as SNEGSKA (reference sequence). In DNA form, the CDR3 reads TGCAGTGCTAGGGTGGTCGGCGAGCAGTACTTC. Protein sequence: CSARVVGEQYF.

V and J are TRBV11-2 and TRBJ2-7; 14 nucleotides align to TRBD2. This CDR3 region has 16 residues. Trimming cost V 0 bases and J 6 bases; bases outside gene matches: 4. Germline V gene lookup returns CDR1 SGHAT and CDR2 FQNNGV. CDR3 region: CASSLEGLAGVGEQYF. Written as DNA, the CDR3 is TGTGCCAGCAGCTTAGAGGGACTAGCGGGGGTAGGCGAGCAGTACTTC.

The J gene is TRBJ1-3, the V gene TRBV9; tentative D call: TRBD1 (5 bases). Trimming stripped 4 bases from V and 8 bases from J, with 19 bases between. The germline CDR1 and CDR2 sequences are SGDLS and YYNGEE. The CDR3 totals 15 residues. For the CDR3, the DNA is TGTGCCAGCAGCCCGGGAGGGGATTCGAGGGACACCATATATTTT. Translated, it gives CASSPGGDSRDTIYF. Looking up the rest from reference TRBV9 and TRBJ1-3 gives the full variable domain: DSGVTQTPKHLITATGQRVTLRCSPRSGDLSVYWYQQSLDQGLQFLIQYYNGEERAKGNILERFSAQQFPDLHSELNLSSLELGDSALYFCASSPGGDSRDTIYFGEGSWLTVV.

The table lists this clone with a count of one. The V gene is TRBV19, the J gene TRBJ1-2, with a possible D match to TRBD1 (6 bases). Trimming took off 3 bases at V and 4 bases at J, with 12 bases between the two ends. CDR3 length: 14 residues. The germline V gene has CDR1 LNHDA and CDR2 SQIVND (reference sequence). The CDR3 DNA sequence: TGTGCCAGTAGTATCACAGGGTATAGCTATGGCTACACCTTC. It encodes CASSITGYSYGYTF. Together with reference TRBV19 and TRBJ1-2, the CDR3 gives the full variable domain: DGGITQSPKYLFRKEGQNVTLSCEQNLNHDAMYWYRQDPGQGLRLIYYSQIVNDFQKGDIAEGYSVSREKKESFPLTVTSAQKNPTAFYLCASSITGYSYGYTFGSGTRLTVV.

Of note for this clone: This CDR3 is also generated by other DNA sequences in the sample. V and J are TRBV7-6 and TRBJ2-2; D might be TRBD2 (6 bases). Germline lookup yields CDR1 SGHVS and CDR2 FNYEAQ. The length of the CDR3 is 15 residues. The V and J ends lost 0 bases and 4 bases respectively, with 9 bases between them. The CDR3 here is CASSLAGGRTGELFF. CDR3 nucleotide sequence: TGTGCCAGCAGCTTAGCGGGAGGCCGCACCGGGGAGCTGTTTTTT.

The CDR3: CASSLEDRQGDIQYF. The CDR3 DNA reads as TGTGCCAGCAGCTTGGAAGACCGACAGGGTGACATTCAGTACTTC. V is TRBV5-4 and J is TRBJ2-4, with 7 bases matching TRBD1. The CDR3 sequence is 15 residues long. CDR1 is SGHNT, CDR2 YYREEE, per germline (reference sequence). V lost 0 bases and J lost 8; bases outside the gene matches: 8.